The 10 T cell receptor beta chains presented below share a single source sample, sequenced in a study of blood T cell repertoires in COVID-19. Method: immunoSEQ multiplex PCR; TCRdb's copy keeps in-frame clones and lacks some. The sample holds roughly 120,000 clones, around 84% seen once. Sequencing input: peripheral blood. The receptors were gathered from a middle-aged man with acute or convalescent COVID-19.

This chain joins TRBV6-6 and TRBJ1-5; a weak D match, TRBD1 (6 bases). Germline CDR1 and CDR2: MNHNY and SVGAGI (reference sequence). V was cut by 8 bases and J by 7 bases, with 15 bases left in between. CDR3 length: 13 residues. CDR3 in DNA: TGTGCCAGCGCTAAGCAGGGGCGACAGCCCCAGCATTTT. This encodes CASAKQGRQPQHF.

Here the CDR3 DNA reads TGCGCCAGCAGCCAAGGAGCGGGGGGCCGTGGAGATACGCAGTATTTT. Translating it yields CASSQGAGGRGDTQYF. This chain connects TRBV4-1 to TRBJ2-3; 9 bases line up with TRBD2. V lost 1 base, J lost 5 bases, and 7 bases stayed unmatched. Germline V gene lookup returns CDR1 MGHRA and CDR2 YSYEKL. The CDR3 is made up of 16 amino acids.

The chain employs TRBV7-9 and TRBJ1-1; weak D call: TRBD1 (6 bases). The CDR3 loop spans 12 amino acids. Trimming shortened V by 5 bases and J by 7 bases, and 11 bases separated the two germline ends. CDR1 SEHNR and CDR2 FQNEAQ come from the germline V gene (reference sequence). CDR3 DNA sequence: TGTGCCAGCAGCATAGGACAGAGTGAAGCTTTCTTT. Its protein product is CASSIGQSEAFF. Using reference TRBV7-9 and TRBJ1-1 for the parts outside the CDR3, the full variable domain is DTGVSQNPRHKITKRGQNVTFRCDPISEHNRLYWYRQTLGQGPEFLTYFQNEAQLEKSRLLSDRFSAERPKGSFSTLEIQRTEQGDSAMYLCASSIGQSEAFFGQGTRLTVV.

V usage is TRBV2 and J usage is TRBJ2-3; 9 bases are shared with TRBD1. This CDR3 is 15 amino acids long. CDR1 is SNHLY and CDR2 is FYNNEI in the germline V gene. V trimming: 5 bases; J trimming: 1 base; junction bases outside the gene matches: 4. The CDR3 DNA reads as TGTGCCAGCAGTCCCAGGACAGGGGGCACAGATACGCAGTATTTT. Translated, it gives CASSPRTGGTDTQYF.

The gene calls are TRBV29-1 and TRBJ2-7; 10 positions agree with TRBD2. J was trimmed by 5 bases and V by 3 bases; bases with no gene match: 10. The CDR3 consists of 15 residues. From germline, CDR1 is SQVTM and CDR2 ANQGSEA. The CDR3 DNA reads as TGCAGCGTTGATATTCCCGGGACTAGCGAAAACGAGCAGTACTTC. Its protein product is CSVDIPGTSENEQYF.

The chain recombines TRBV7-3 with TRBJ2-2; the D gene is possibly TRBD1 (6 bases). The CDR3 has 19 residues. Deletions cut 2 bases from V and 0 bases from J, with 19 bases between. The germline V gene has CDR1 SGHTA and CDR2 FQGTGA. The CDR3 bases are TGTGCCAGCAGCTTAGAAACCGGGACACATTCGACGAACACCGGGGAGCTGTTTTTT. Translating it yields CASSLETGTHSTNTGELFF. The whole variable domain, filled in from reference TRBV7-3 and TRBJ2-2, reads GAGVSQTPSNKVTEKGKYVELRCDPISGHTALYWYRQSLGQGPEFLIYFQGTGAADDSGLPNDRFFAVRPEGSVSTLKIQRTERGDSAVYLCASSLETGTHSTNTGELFFGEGSRLTVL.

The chain combines TRBV7-2 with TRBJ2-7; 9 bases align to TRBD2. The trim removed 2 bases at V and 3 bases at J, leaving 2 bases unmatched. The germline gives CDR1 SGHTA, CDR2 FQGNSA. The CDR3 is made up of 14 amino acids. The DNA for the CDR3 is TGTGCCAGCAGCTTACTAGCGGGAAACTACGAGCAGTACTTC. It yields the protein CASSLLAGNYEQYF.

In DNA form, the CDR3 reads TGCGCCAGCAGCTTGGCACAGGACCCCCATAGTAATAATTCACCCCTCCACTTT. Translated, it gives CASSLAQDPHSNNSPLHF. The rearrangement uses TRBV5-1 and TRBJ1-6, with D perhaps matching TRBD1 (5 bases). Trimming took off 0 bases at V and 5 bases at J, with 18 bases between the two ends. The germline V gene has CDR1 SGHRS and CDR2 YFSETQ. This CDR3 spans 18 amino acids.

The V gene is TRBV11-2, the J gene TRBJ2-3; a weak D match, TRBD2 (7 bases). The CDR3 is 18 amino acids. V shed 1 base and J shed 0 bases, with 17 bases lying between them. The germline V gene has CDR1 SGHAT and CDR2 FQNNGV. The CDR3 spells CASSLVGAGAPSTDTQYF. CDR3 sequence (DNA): TGTGCCAGCAGCTTAGTGGGGGCGGGGGCCCCTAGCACAGATACGCAGTATTTT. Supplemented by reference TRBV11-2 and TRBJ2-3, the full variable domain reads EAGVAQSPRYKIIEKRQSVAFWCNPISGHATLYWYQQILGQGPKLLIQFQNNGVVDDSQLPKDRFSAERLKGVDSTLKIQPAKLEDSAVYLCASSLVGAGAPSTDTQYFGPGTRLTVL.

The J gene is TRBJ2-7, the V gene TRBV10-1, with 12 positions matching TRBD2. This CDR3 region has 15 residues. J lost 4 bases, V lost 4 bases, and 5 bases had no gene match. CDR1 is WNHNN, CDR2 SYGVQD, per germline (reference sequence). CDR3 coding DNA: TGCGCCAGCAGTGCCGGACTAGCGGGGACATACGAGCAGTACTTC. This gives the protein CASSAGLAGTYEQYF.